This T cell receptor (beta chain) derives from a study of T cells in Graves' hyperthyroidism and ophthalmopathy. For the study at large: Peripheral blood samples were taken at initial diagnosis, prior to any treatment.

An absence of ophthalmopathy progression within 18 months meant stable Graves' hyperthyroidism. Newly diagnosed patients aged 18 to 65 had hyperthyroidism of under 2 months' duration. Clinical symptoms, serum thyroxine, TRAb, thyroid ultrasound and orbital computed tomography informed diagnoses. CDR3 length: 18 amino acids. Looked up from germline, CDR1 is LNHDA and CDR2 is SQIVND (reference sequence). The V and J ends lost 1 base and 2 bases, in that order; junction bases with no gene match: 10. RNA transcripts were the template for amplifying TCR beta CDR3 regions. The HTBI primer set served for first-round RT-PCR of the TCR CDR3. TCRdb re-called the multiplex PCR reads through MiXCR, storing one row per CDR3 protein. Of 550,000 to 600,000 distinct CDR3 sequences detected, 16% appear once; the ten largest clones hold about 20%. This clonotype was counted many times.

This receptor was identified in a young woman with Graves' hyperthyroidism. Material for sequencing was blood. The chain joins TRBV19 to TRBJ2-3; 9 bases fit TRBD2. Here the CDR3 DNA reads TGTGCCAGTAGTATAGGTGGGGCAAGCGGGGGGATCACAGATACGCAGTATTTT. It encodes CASSIGGASGGITDTQYF.